One and the same sample provided the 23 T cell receptor beta chains below, sequenced in a study of radiotherapy plus CTLA-4 blockade in lung cancer. This table comes from immunoSEQ multiplex PCR, and its TCRdb copy is limited to in-frame clones, with some not included. In the table there are roughly 30,000 clones, approximately 78% of which are singletons. Sequences were derived from peripheral blood, sampled from a patient treated with radiotherapy plus ipilimumab. These receptor sequences come from a human donor with non-small cell lung cancer who had stable disease on radiotherapy plus ipilimumab.

The rearrangement uses TRBV13 and TRBJ1-2; 11 bases map to TRBD1. V shed 4 bases and J 4 bases; nucleotides not matched to a gene: 5. CDR3 size: 15 residues. CDR1 is PRHDT, CDR2 FYEKMQ, per germline (reference sequence). CDR3 sequence: CASSSGQGGSYGYTF. The DNA of the CDR3 is TGTGCCAGCAGCTCGGGACAGGGGGGGAGCTATGGCTACACCTTC. The full variable domain, in which reference TRBV13 and TRBJ1-2 provide the parts outside the CDR3, is AAGVIQSPRHLIKEKRETATLKCYPIPRHDTVYWYQQGPGQDPQFLISFYEKMQSDKGSIPDRFSAQQFSDYHSELNMSSLELGDSALYFCASSSGQGGSYGYTFGSGTRLTVV.

The genes are TRBV5-4 and TRBJ2-1, with 9 positions matching TRBD2. Germline V lookup: CDR1 SGHNT, CDR2 YYREEE (reference sequence). The CDR3 sequence is 18 residues long. The trim removed 0 bases at V and 0 bases at J, leaving 7 bases unmatched. The CDR3 nucleotides read TGTGCCAGCAGCTTGGCTAGCGGGGCCCATAGCTCCTACAATGAGCAGTTCTTC. Translated, it gives CASSLASGAHSSYNEQFF.

V usage is TRBV2 and J usage is TRBJ2-7; 10 bases fit TRBD1. The CDR3 loop spans 14 amino acids. J was trimmed by 1 base and V by 7 bases; bases with no gene match: 4. Germline V CDR1 and CDR2: SNHLY, FYNNEI. CDR3 bases: TGTGCCAGCATCCGGGACAGGGGATCCTACGAGCAGTACGTC. Amino acids: CASIRDRGSYEQYV.

The chain recombines TRBV13 with TRBJ2-1, with 11 bases that match TRBD1. This CDR3 contains 17 residues. Germline CDR1 reads PRHDT; CDR2 reads FYEKMQ (reference sequence). The V and J ends lost 3 bases and 1 base, in that order; junction bases with no gene match: 5. The CDR3 protein is CASSFLGQGASYNEQFF. CDR3 DNA sequence: TGTGCCAGCAGCTTCCTAGGACAGGGGGCGTCCTACAATGAGCAGTTCTTC.

The chain links TRBV2 to TRBJ1-3, with unresolved D. Trimming shortened V by 2 bases and J by 1 base, and 6 bases separated the two germline ends. CDR1 SNHLY and CDR2 FYNNEI come from the germline V gene. CDR3 size: 14 residues. CDR3 region: CASSEPRSGNTIYF. For the CDR3, the DNA is TGTGCCAGCAGTGAACCGCGTTCTGGAAACACCATATATTTT.

This clone was seen once. This chain joins TRBV7-2 and TRBJ1-1; D is undetermined. Germline lookup yields CDR1 SGHTA and CDR2 FQGNSA. The ends were cut back, 10 bases at V and 0 bases at J, with 15 bases in the middle. The CDR3 has 14 residues. The CDR3 DNA is TGTGCCAACAGATCAAGGCGGGTGAACACTGAAGCTTTCTTT. Protein: CANRSRRVNTEAFF.

The chain joins TRBV7-2 to TRBJ1-3; D not certain. The CDR3 runs to 12 residues. CDR1 SGHTA and CDR2 FQGNSA come from the germline V gene. Trimming left V 5 bases short and J 5 bases short, with 7 bases between. CDR3 coding DNA: TGTGCCAGCAGCCCTGATAGAAACACCATATATTTT. It yields the protein CASSPDRNTIYF.

For the CDR3, the DNA is TGTGCCAGCAGCTCGGGGTTAAACAACAATGAGCAGTTCTTC. Amino acids: CASSSGLNNNEQFF. This chain joins TRBV7-2 and TRBJ2-1; D is possibly TRBD2 (5 bases). V was shortened by 4 bases and J by 5 bases, with 12 bases between the two germline ends. Germline V gives CDR1 SGHTA, CDR2 FQGNSA. The CDR3 contains 14 residues.

The V and J genes are TRBV15 and TRBJ2-5; D unresolved. V was cut by 3 bases and J by 5 bases, with 10 bases left in between. The CDR3 sequence is 13 residues long. The V gene's germline CDR1 is LNHNV and CDR2 YYDKDF (reference sequence). CDR3 region: CATSSRIRETQYF. CDR3 DNA: TGTGCCACCAGCAGCCGGATCAGGGAGACCCAGTACTTC.

The chain recombines TRBV5-1 with TRBJ1-1, with D possibly TRBD1 on 5 matching bases. The ends were cut back, 0 bases at V and 4 bases at J, with 13 bases in the middle. Germline CDR1 is SGHRS and CDR2 is YFSETQ. The CDR3 consists of 15 residues. The CDR3, as DNA: TGCGCCAGCAGCTTGGGAGCAGGGCAGGGCACTGAAGCTTTCTTT. Its translation is CASSLGAGQGTEAFF.

CDR3 sequence: CASSLQAGGPGEQFF. DNA of the CDR3: TGTGCCAGCAGCTTACAAGCGGGGGGGCCGGGTGAGCAGTTCTTC. This chain connects TRBV7-2 to TRBJ2-1; 10 bases map to TRBD2. Germline CDR1 reads SGHTA; CDR2 reads FQGNSA. The ends lost 2 bases at V and 9 bases at J; junction bases unmatched: 7. The CDR3 extends over 15 amino acids.

A single count supports this clone. The gene calls are TRBV4-1 and TRBJ1-5; the D gene is possibly TRBD1 (6 bases). Trimming removed 0 bases from V and 0 bases from J, with 12 bases in between. Germline values: CDR1 MGHRA, CDR2 YSYEKL. The CDR3 has 17 residues. The CDR3 loop reads CASSQDPGAYSNQPQHF. In nucleotides, the CDR3 is TGCGCCAGCAGCCAAGATCCAGGGGCGTATAGCAATCAGCCCCAGCATTTT.

CDR3 loop: CAWRPRGQAQFF. The CDR3 nucleotides read TGTGCCTGGAGGCCAAGGGGACAGGCCCAGTTCTTC. The chain carries TRBV30 and TRBJ2-1, with 8 bases identical to TRBD1. This CDR3 comprises 12 residues. Germline loops: CDR1 GTSNPN, CDR2 SVGIG (reference sequence). The junction had 8 bases not matched to a gene; V was cut back by 3 bases and J by 13 bases.

This rearrangement joins TRBV6-4 to TRBJ1-2; D not certain. Germline CDR1 is MRHNA and CDR2 is SNTAGT. V was pared by 0 bases and J by 8 bases, with 13 bases between. The CDR3 is made up of 14 amino acids. CDR3 amino acids: CASSDSDGGHGYTF. The CDR3 DNA reads TGTGCCAGCAGTGACTCGGATGGTGGCCACGGCTACACCTTC.

V usage is TRBV11-1 and J usage is TRBJ1-5; maybe TRBD1 (5 bases). The V gene's germline CDR1 is SGHAT and CDR2 FQDESV (reference sequence). The CDR3 contains 16 residues. V was trimmed by 1 base and J by 0 bases, leaving 10 bases between them. CDR3: CASSLENRLSNQPQHF. CDR3 nucleotides: TGTGCCAGCAGCTTAGAGAACAGGCTTAGCAATCAGCCCCAGCATTTT. Complete variable domain (other parts from reference TRBV11-1 and TRBJ1-5): EAEVAQSPRYKITEKSQAVAFWCDPISGHATLYWYRQILGQGPELLVQFQDESVVDDSQLPKDRFSAERLKGVDSTLKIQPAELGDSAMYLCASSLENRLSNQPQHFGDGTRLSIL.

This clone showed up just once. The chain has TRBV9 and TRBJ1-6, with D uncertain. This CDR3 is built from 14 residues. Per the germline V gene, CDR1 is SGDLS and CDR2 is YYNGEE. Trimming removed 3 bases from V and 8 bases from J, with 12 bases in between. For the CDR3, the DNA is TGTGCCAGCAGCGAAGGTATCGGTGATTCACCCCTCCACTTT. Amino acids: CASSEGIGDSPLHF.

In this sample, this clone turned up a few times. The chain has TRBV27 and TRBJ1-1; D is possibly TRBD1 (5 bases). CDR1 is MNHEY, CDR2 SMNVEV, per germline (reference sequence). The V and J ends lost 0 bases and 0 bases respectively, with 17 bases between them. There are 18 residues in the CDR3. CDR3 nucleotide sequence: TGTGCCAGCAGTTTATCCCCAGGGTTTAGGACAATGAACACTGAAGCTTTCTTT. It specifies CASSLSPGFRTMNTEAFF.

In its sample, this clone was seen once. The chain recombines TRBV7-7 with TRBJ2-6; D is unclear. The CDR3 is 15 residues long. Germline V gene lookup returns CDR1 SSHAT and CDR2 FNYEAQ (reference sequence). V was cut by 1 base and J by 0 bases, with 4 bases left in between. CDR3 loop: CASSLGGSGANVLTF. The CDR3 DNA reads as TGTGCCAGCAGCTTAGGGGGCTCTGGGGCCAACGTCCTGACTTTC. The whole variable domain, remainder taken from reference TRBV7-7 and TRBJ2-6, is GAGVSQSPRYKVTKRGQDVTLRCDPISSHATLYWYQQALGQGPEFLTYFNYEAQPDKSGLPSDRFSAERPEGSISTLTIQRTEQRDSAMYRCASSLGGSGANVLTFGAGSRLTVL.

This clone occurred a few times. The chain employs TRBV28 and TRBJ1-6; D unresolved. Germline-derived CDR1 and CDR2 are MDHEN and SYDVKM. With 3 bases removed from V and 2 bases from J, the gap between germline ends came to 2 bases. The CDR3 runs 13 residues. The CDR3 protein is CASSLAYNSPLHF. The CDR3 region has the DNA TGTGCCAGCAGTTTGGCCTATAATTCACCCCTCCACTTT.

This sequence joins TRBV5-6 and TRBJ1-2, with a tentative D call TRBD1 (5 bases). There are 13 residues in the CDR3. V lost 1 base to trimming and J lost 8 bases, with 12 bases between them. Germline loops: CDR1 SGHDT, CDR2 YYEEEE. The CDR3 here is CASSLIVSGGYTF. The CDR3 nucleotides read TGTGCCAGCAGCTTGATAGTTTCAGGGGGCTACACCTTC.

This chain joins TRBV6-1 and TRBJ1-1; D is ambiguous. The CDR3 has 15 residues. Trimming removed 1 base from V and 5 bases from J, with 14 bases in between. Germline V gene data show CDR1 as MNHNS and CDR2 as SASEGT. CDR3 loop: CASSEGAGRTTEAFF. The CDR3 region has the DNA TGTGCCAGCAGTGAAGGGGCAGGCAGAACAACTGAAGCTTTCTTT.

This clone was recorded only once. The chain is built from TRBV11-3 and TRBJ1-1; D is unresolved. V lost 0 bases and J lost 0, with 5 bases in between. Germline V gene data show CDR1 as SGHNT and CDR2 as YENEEA. The CDR3 runs to 14 residues. The CDR3 DNA follows: TGTGCCAGCAGCTTAGATTCTGTGAACACTGAAGCTTTCTTT. It specifies CASSLDSVNTEAFF.

The chain joins TRBV30 to TRBJ1-2; D not resolved. The CDR3 spans 12 residues. Deletions cut 7 bases from V and 4 bases from J, with 13 bases between. Germline V gene data show CDR1 as GTSNPN and CDR2 as SVGIG (reference sequence). In DNA, the CDR3 is TGTGCCTCTCTCGGGAGTGTCTATGGCTACACCTTC. It codes for CASLGSVYGYTF.